This passage covers 24 T cell receptor beta chains from one sample sequenced in a study of blood T cell repertoires in COVID-19 (dated by TCRdb to 2019 to 2021). The library was prepared using the immunoSEQ multiplex PCR assay. TCRdb obtained this table from immuneACCESS and retained in-frame rearrangements with V and J assigned. These tables miss some clones; where compared with another copy, unresolved V genes account for less than half of the shortfall, and the remainder is unexplained. A total of about 260,000 clones appear in this sample, roughly 90% of them only once. Jointly, the top ten make up approximately 0.7% of the sample. Sequencing input: peripheral blood. Source of these receptors: a human donor in a cohort sampled during active COVID-19.

The V and J genes are TRBV16 and TRBJ1-1; 8 bases are shared with TRBD1. V gave up 0 bases and J gave up 4 bases; unmatched junction bases: 4. Germline loops: CDR1 KGHSY, CDR2 FQNENV. The CDR3 length is 15 residues. The CDR3: CASSQSGQGSTEAFF. The CDR3 DNA follows: TGTGCCAGCAGCCAATCAGGACAGGGAAGCACTGAAGCTTTCTTT.

This chain connects TRBV30 to TRBJ1-3; no firm D call. Per germline, CDR1 GTSNPN and CDR2 SVGIG (reference sequence). V was shortened by 5 bases and J by 0 bases, with 5 bases between the two germline ends. The CDR3 runs 12 residues. CDR3 loop: CAWSISGNTIYF. CDR3 coding DNA: TGTGCCTGGTCCATCTCTGGAAACACCATATATTTT.

This sequence joins TRBV30 and TRBJ2-3; 10 bases map to TRBD1. The J segment lost 2 bases and the V segment lost 5 bases, leaving 7 bases of the junction unmatched. Germline assignment: CDR1 GTSNPN and CDR2 SVGIG (reference sequence). The CDR3 loop spans 15 amino acids. The DNA of the CDR3 is TGTGCCTGGGGGGGGGACAGGGGAATCACAGATACGCAGTATTTT. This gives the protein CAWGGDRGITDTQYF.

The rearrangement links TRBV7-3 to TRBJ2-1; 12 bases match TRBD2. Germline CDR1 and CDR2: SGHTA and FQGTGA. Unmatched junction bases numbered 10, after V lost 4 bases and J lost 6 bases. The CDR3 is 17 amino acids. DNA of the CDR3: TGTGCCAGCAGCTCACTAGCGGGAGGCCCCTCGGTCAATGAGCAGTTCTTC. It encodes CASSSLAGGPSVNEQFF.

The chain carries TRBV5-1 and TRBJ1-1; the D gene is possibly TRBD1 (6 bases). There are 17 residues in the CDR3. Germline loops: CDR1 SGHRS, CDR2 YFSETQ. Trimming stripped 4 bases from V and 4 bases from J, with 23 bases between. The CDR3 DNA follows: TGCGCCAGCAGCCCCACCCGGGACACCCCTTACGGCACTGAAGCTTTCTTT. Translated, it gives CASSPTRDTPYGTEAFF.

The chain recombines TRBV5-4 with TRBJ2-7, with D hard to call. V was shortened by 2 bases and J by 5 bases, with 5 bases between the two germline ends. Looked up from germline, CDR1 is SGHNT and CDR2 is YYREEE (reference sequence). The CDR3 is made up of 11 amino acids. CDR3 region: CASSFQNEQYF. The CDR3 nucleotides are TGTGCCAGCAGCTTCCAGAACGAGCAGTACTTC.

The chain is built from TRBV7-2 and TRBJ1-1, with D perhaps TRBD1 (6 bases). V dropped 5 bases and J dropped 6 bases, with 28 bases sitting between them. CDR1 SGHTA and CDR2 FQGNSA come from the germline V gene. The CDR3 has 18 residues. The CDR3 DNA sequence: TGTGCCAGCAGCAGAGGACAGCCCGGGGCTGCAAAAAGAGCTGAAGCTTTCTTT. Its protein product is CASSRGQPGAAKRAEAFF. The full variable domain, completed using reference TRBV7-2 and TRBJ1-1, is GAGVSQSPSNKVTEKGKDVELRCDPISGHTALYWYRQSLGQGLEFLIYFQGNSAPDKSGLPSDRFSAERTGGSVSTLTIQRTQQEDSAVYLCASSRGQPGAAKRAEAFFGQGTRLTVV.

The chain recombines TRBV28 with TRBJ2-5; D is uncertain. The germline gives CDR1 MDHEN, CDR2 SYDVKM. The V end lost 3 bases, the J end lost 1 base, and 6 bases lay between the germline ends. The CDR3 is made up of 13 amino acids. The chain's CDR3 is CASSFRFQETQYF. The CDR3 DNA reads as TGTGCCAGCAGTTTTAGATTCCAAGAGACCCAGTACTTC.

This chain joins TRBV13 and TRBJ1-5; TRBD1 matches 10 bases. Germline values: CDR1 PRHDT, CDR2 FYEKMQ (reference sequence). The V gene end was trimmed by 5 bases and the J gene end by 4 bases; junction bases not matched to a gene: 8. CDR3 length: 16 amino acids. The CDR3 loop is CASSLGTGVGNQPQHF. The DNA of the CDR3 is TGTGCCAGCAGCCTCGGGACAGGGGTGGGGAATCAGCCCCAGCATTTT.

The J gene is TRBJ1-1, the V gene TRBV7-9, with unresolved D. Per germline, CDR1 SEHNR and CDR2 FQNEAQ (reference sequence). This CDR3 region has 14 residues. The ends were cut back, 1 base at V and 2 bases at J, with 8 bases in the middle. CDR3 in DNA: TGTGCCAGCAGCTTAGGTGCACAAAACACTGAAGCTTTCTTT. Encoded protein: CASSLGAQNTEAFF.

This rearrangement joins TRBV4-3 to TRBJ1-1; 8 bases are a match to TRBD1. The trim removed 4 bases at V and 2 bases at J, leaving 9 bases unmatched. Germline V gene data show CDR1 as LGHNA and CDR2 as YSLEER. The CDR3 runs to 16 residues. CDR3 amino acids: CASSLGDRGPNTEAFF. The CDR3 coding sequence is TGCGCCAGCAGCCTCGGCGACAGGGGACCCAACACTGAAGCTTTCTTT.

The gene calls are TRBV7-9 and TRBJ2-7; D possibly corresponds to TRBD1 (6 bases). The CDR3 has 13 amino acids. CDR1 is SEHNR, CDR2 FQNEAQ, per germline (reference sequence). With 3 bases removed from V and 5 bases from J, the gap between germline ends came to 11 bases. The CDR3 bases are TGTGCCAGCAGCTTTTACAGGGAGCACGAGCAGTACTTC. Translating gives CASSFYREHEQYF.

CDR3 loop: CASSPRTGPTDTQYF. The CDR3 nucleotides read TGCGCCAGCAGCCCCCGGACAGGGCCCACAGATACGCAGTATTTT. The chain joins TRBV5-1 to TRBJ2-3, with 8 nucleotides matching TRBD1. V lost 4 bases to trimming and J lost 2 bases; unmatched junction nucleotides: 6. Germline V gives CDR1 SGHRS, CDR2 YFSETQ. CDR3 length: 15 amino acids.

This clone occurred once. The gene calls are TRBV30 and TRBJ1-3; the match to TRBD1 covers 9 bases. V lost 0 bases and J lost 4; bases outside the gene matches: 4. Germline CDR1 and CDR2: GTSNPN and SVGIG (reference sequence). CDR3 size: 15 residues. Written as DNA, the CDR3 is TGTGCCTGGAGTGTATTTGGGACAGGGGGAAACACCATATATTTT. Amino acids: CAWSVFGTGGNTIYF.

The rearrangement uses TRBV10-3 and TRBJ2-7; 10 bases map to TRBD2. The CDR3 totals 14 residues. V dropped 10 bases and J dropped 3; count of bases not matched to a gene: 9. Germline loops: CDR1 ENHRY, CDR2 SYGVKD. The CDR3 nucleotides read TGTGCCACCACGCTAGCGGGAGAATTCTACGAGCAGTACTTC. It codes for CATTLAGEFYEQYF.

V gene TRBV7-3 combines with J gene TRBJ2-1; 8 nucleotides agree with TRBD2. This CDR3 has 16 amino acids. Germline V CDR1 and CDR2: SGHTA, FQGTGA. V shed 1 base and J 0 bases; nucleotides not matched to a gene: 2. The CDR3, as DNA: TGTGCCAGCAGCTTAAGGGCGGGAGGCTCCTACAATGAGCAGTTCTTC. It yields the protein CASSLRAGGSYNEQFF. Looking up the rest from reference TRBV7-3 and TRBJ2-1 gives the full variable domain: GAGVSQTPSNKVTEKGKYVELRCDPISGHTALYWYRQSLGQGPEFLIYFQGTGAADDSGLPNDRFFAVRPEGSVSTLKIQRTERGDSAVYLCASSLRAGGSYNEQFFGPGTRLTVL.

The sample holds one count of this clone. The chain has TRBV12-5 and TRBJ2-7, with D uncertain. This CDR3 region has 13 residues. Germline V gives CDR1 LGHNT, CDR2 FRNRAP. Trimming took off 2 bases at V and 5 bases at J, with 10 bases between the two ends. The CDR3 loop is CASGLTVIHEQYF. In DNA, the CDR3 is TGTGCTAGTGGTTTGACAGTCATCCACGAGCAGTACTTC.

This clone was seen only a few times. The rearrangement joins TRBV7-8 to TRBJ2-2; D uncertain. V gave up 1 base and J gave up 5 bases, with 2 bases separating them. CDR1 is SGHVS and CDR2 is FQNEAQ in the germline V gene. The CDR3 consists of 12 residues. CDR3 protein: CASSLVTGELFF. Written as DNA, the CDR3 is TGTGCCAGCAGCTTAGTAACCGGGGAGCTGTTTTTT.

The count of this clone is one. This chain links TRBV28 with TRBJ2-7, with 7 bases matching TRBD2. CDR3 length equals 15 residues. CDR1 is MDHEN and CDR2 is SYDVKM in the germline V gene. V trimming: 5 bases; J trimming: 3 bases; junction bases outside the gene matches: 10. CDR3 in DNA: TGTGCCAGCAGTGGCGTGGCGGCGGGAGTCTACGAGCAGTACTTC. As protein: CASSGVAAGVYEQYF.

This clone was counted a few times. This rearrangement joins TRBV6-5 to TRBJ2-7; D uncertain. Germline CDR1 is MNHEY and CDR2 is SVGAGI. The germline V and J ends were trimmed by 1 base and 2 bases, with 9 bases remaining between them. The length of the CDR3 is 14 residues. CDR3 nucleotide sequence: TGTGCCAGCAGTTACTGGGCAGAAGCCTACGAGCAGTACTTC. Amino acids: CASSYWAEAYEQYF.

The CDR3 DNA sequence: TGTGCCAGCAGTTTCACAGAGTACAATCAGCCCCAGCATTTT. Amino acids: CASSFTEYNQPQHF. The rearrangement joins TRBV2 to TRBJ1-5; D uncertain. Germline CDR1 is SNHLY and CDR2 is FYNNEI. CDR3 length: 14 residues. The germline V and J ends were trimmed by 5 bases and 3 bases, with 11 bases remaining between them. The variable domain in full, completed from reference TRBV2 and TRBJ1-5, reads EPEVTQTPSHQVTQMGQEVILRCVPISNHLYFYWYRQILGQKVEFLVSFYNNEISEKSEIFDDQFSVERPDGSNFTLKIRSTKLEDSAMYFCASSFTEYNQPQHFGDGTRLSIL.

This CDR3 is CASSLFRGQGGEKLFF. CDR3 nucleotides: TGCGCCAGCAGCCTCTTCAGGGGACAGGGAGGCGAAAAACTGTTTTTT. The chain is built from TRBV4-3 and TRBJ1-4; 9 bases are shared with TRBD1. CDR3 size: 16 residues. CDR1 and CDR2 from the germline V gene are LGHNA and YSLEER. Losses at the gene ends were 4 bases for V and 8 bases for J; bases not matched to a gene: 11.

The chain uses TRBV18 and TRBJ2-6, with a tentative D call TRBD1 (5 bases). Trimming left V 2 bases short and J 2 bases short, with 7 bases between. This CDR3 contains 15 residues. The V gene's germline CDR1 is KGHSH and CDR2 LQKENI. CDR3: CASSPARAGANVLTF. The CDR3 bases are TGTGCCAGCTCACCAGCCAGGGCTGGGGCCAACGTCCTGACTTTC.

The CDR3 DNA reads TGTGCCAGCAGTCCCGGGACAGGCCTCATCGGAGCTTTCTTT. Its translation: CASSPGTGLIGAFF. The chain couples TRBV25-1 to TRBJ1-1, with 8 bases fitting TRBD1. Unmatched junction bases numbered 12, after V lost 5 bases and J lost 10 bases. Germline CDR1 reads MGHDK; CDR2 reads SYGVNS. This CDR3 comprises 14 residues.